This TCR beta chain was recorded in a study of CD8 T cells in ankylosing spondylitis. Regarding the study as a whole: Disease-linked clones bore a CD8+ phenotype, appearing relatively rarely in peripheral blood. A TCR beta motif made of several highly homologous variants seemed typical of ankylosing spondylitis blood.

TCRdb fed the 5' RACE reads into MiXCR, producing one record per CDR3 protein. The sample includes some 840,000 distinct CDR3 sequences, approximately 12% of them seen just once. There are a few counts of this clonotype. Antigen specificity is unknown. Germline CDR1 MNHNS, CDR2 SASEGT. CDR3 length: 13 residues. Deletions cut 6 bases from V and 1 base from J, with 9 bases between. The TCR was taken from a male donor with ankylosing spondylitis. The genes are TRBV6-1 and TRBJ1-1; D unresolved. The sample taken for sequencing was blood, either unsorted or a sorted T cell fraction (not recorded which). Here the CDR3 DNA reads TGTGCCAGCAGGATGAAAAGGAACACTGAAGCTTTCTTT. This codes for CASRMKRNTEAFF.